The clone carrying this T cell receptor beta chain was found many times. What it binds is not known. The entry originates in a study of response to subunit inactivated influenza vaccine. Study outcomes and limitations: Only a handful of new T cells, the authors suggested, are recruited with each seasonal influenza vaccination.

TCRdb ran MiXCR on the RT-PCR reads and lists one entry per CDR3 protein. Found here are about 300,000 distinct CDR3 sequences, around a fifth of them singletons; the top ten hold 10% to 13%. The starting material was PBMCs from blood, obtained less than 22 months after vaccination. The clonotype comes from a man in his fifties or sixties who received an inactivated influenza vaccine.

The CDR3 DNA is TGTGCCAGCAGTTCCCGACAGGGGTGGAGCGAAAAACTGTTTTTT. Translating it yields CASSSRQGWSEKLFF. The chain carries TRBV12-3 or TRBV12-4 and TRBJ1-4, with 8 bases lining up with TRBD1. V lost 4 bases, J lost 8 bases, and 9 bases stayed unmatched. The CDR3 covers 15 residues.